The 14 T cell receptor beta chains presented below share a single source sample, sequenced in a study of spatial heterogeneity in lung cancer. The time point: sample taken at primary tumor resection. Researchers sequenced whole RNA taken from tumor, nontumor lung or frozen PBMC without sorting. TCRdb re-derived calls from the 5' RACE reads in MiXCR, one entry per CDR3 protein. The sample gives around 6,600 distinct CDR3 sequences, less than 6% of which show up once; around 8.6% is in the top ten. Sequencing was performed on normal lung tissue next to the tumor, taken at surgery. These receptor sequences come from a female donor with early-stage non-small cell lung cancer.

This clonotype is classed as medium-sized (0.01 to 0.1%). The V and J genes are TRBV10-3 and TRBJ2-7, with D possibly TRBD1 on 7 matching bases. The CDR3 covers 14 residues. CDR1 and CDR2 (germline): ENHRY, SYGVKD. Trimming stripped 0 bases from V and 9 bases from J, with 15 bases between. The CDR3 DNA is TGTGCCATCAGTGAGTCGCGGGGACAGCAGGGGCAGTACTTC. Translating it yields CAISESRGQQGQYF.

This clonotype has ten or more counts. The CDR3 region is CASSLERGARGTEAFF. In nucleotides, the CDR3 is TGCGCCAGCAGCTTGGAGAGGGGAGCCCGCGGCACTGAAGCTTTCTTT. V and J are TRBV5-1 and TRBJ1-1; D might be TRBD1 (5 bases). The V end was cut by 0 bases, the J end by 4 bases, with 16 bases between. This CDR3 is 16 amino acids long. Germline CDR1 reads SGHRS; CDR2 reads YFSETQ.

This chain connects TRBV6-1 to TRBJ2-1; TRBD2 agrees at 8 bases. Per germline, CDR1 MNHNS and CDR2 SASEGT. Trimming took 11 bases from V and 4 from J; bases not matched to a gene: 10. This CDR3 comprises 14 residues. The CDR3 DNA reads TGTGCCGGGGGGAGACTAGCGTTATACAATGAGCAGTTCTTC. Translation: CAGGRLALYNEQFF.

The sample holds a few counts of this clonotype. The V and J genes are TRBV2 and TRBJ2-7; possibly TRBD1 for D (5 bases). Trimming pared 2 bases from V and 3 bases from J, leaving 11 bases between. This CDR3 has 14 amino acids. CDR1 and CDR2 from the germline V gene are SNHLY and FYNNEI. The CDR3 region has the DNA TGTGCCAGCAGTGAACACCAGGGATACTACGAGCAGTACTTC. This encodes CASSEHQGYYEQYF.

This clonotype qualifies as medium-sized (0.01 to 0.1%). The rearrangement links TRBV18 to TRBJ2-1; D possibly corresponds to TRBD2 (6 bases). This CDR3 region has 17 residues. Trimming removed 4 bases from V and 8 bases from J, with 24 bases in between. Germline CDR1 reads KGHSH; CDR2 reads LQKENI. In nucleotides, the CDR3 is TGTGCCAGCTCACACACCCCGGCGGGGAGAGCGAACGATGAGCAGTTCTTC. Its translation is CASSHTPAGRANDEQFF.

This clonotype was counted ten times or more. The chain joins TRBV20-1 to TRBJ1-5; D call uncertain. The germline V and J ends were trimmed by 0 bases and 7 bases, with 10 bases remaining between them. The V gene's germline CDR1 is DFQATT and CDR2 SNEGSKA (reference sequence). The CDR3 has 13 amino acids. Written as DNA, the CDR3 is TGCAGTGCTAGAGATACGGAGAACCAGCCCCAGCATTTT. Amino acid sequence: CSARDTENQPQHF.

Within the sample, this clonotype is medium-sized. The CDR3 loop reads CASSLDSLSGTYGYTF. The CDR3 DNA reads TGTGCCAGCAGCTTAGATTCCCTCTCTGGTACTTATGGCTACACCTTC. The chain employs TRBV7-8 and TRBJ1-2; D is uncertain. CDR1 and CDR2 from the germline V gene are SGHVS and FQNEAQ. V was clipped by 1 base and J by 5 bases, with 17 bases between them. This CDR3 contains 16 residues.

This clonotype was seen ten or more times. The genes are TRBV2 and TRBJ2-1; perhaps TRBD2 as D (6 bases). The CDR3 covers 16 residues. Between the trimmed V and J ends, which lost 7 bases and 0 bases, there was a span of 16 bases. Germline assignment: CDR1 SNHLY and CDR2 FYNNEI. This CDR3 reads CASTPLDGSSYNEQFF. CDR3 DNA sequence: TGTGCCAGCACCCCTTTGGACGGGAGCTCCTACAATGAGCAGTTCTTC.

This clonotype was seen at least ten times. The rearrangement uses TRBV7-9 and TRBJ2-1, with D perhaps matching TRBD2 (5 bases). Trimming pared 4 bases from V and 0 bases from J, leaving 13 bases between. Per the germline V gene, CDR1 is SEHNR and CDR2 is FQNEAQ (reference sequence). The CDR3 loop spans 16 amino acids. The CDR3 nucleotides read TGTGCCAGCAGCTACTGGGAGCGGCCCTCCTACAATGAGCAGTTCTTC. Translation: CASSYWERPSYNEQFF.

In this sample, this clonotype turned up many times. The gene calls are TRBV20-1 and TRBJ2-3; perhaps TRBD1 as D (5 bases). The V and J ends lost 3 bases and 2 bases respectively, with 9 bases between them. Germline V gene lookup returns CDR1 DFQATT and CDR2 SNEGSKA (reference sequence). The CDR3 has 13 amino acids. The CDR3 DNA sequence: TGCAGTGCTAGGGACACCAACACAGATACGCAGTATTTT. Protein sequence: CSARDTNTDTQYF.

This clonotype was seen repeatedly, ten times or more. The genes are TRBV28 and TRBJ1-2, with D possibly TRBD1 on 5 matching bases. The CDR3 is 13 residues long. Between the trimmed V and J ends, which lost 5 bases and 8 bases, there was a span of 15 bases. CDR1 and CDR2 (germline): MDHEN, SYDVKM. The CDR3, as DNA: TGTGCCAGCAGTCCCCCGGGGCATTACGGCTACACCTTC. Amino acids: CASSPPGHYGYTF.

Ten or more counts support this clonotype. The CDR3 nucleotides are TGTGCCACCGGTGGGGGGCGTGGTAACTCTGGGGCCAACGTCCTGACTTTC. Residues: CATGGGRGNSGANVLTF. This chain uses TRBV7-2 with TRBJ2-6; D tentatively reads TRBD1 or TRBD2 (6 bases each). Between the trimmed V and J ends, which lost 10 bases and 0 bases, there was a span of 19 bases. Germline CDR1 and CDR2: SGHTA and FQGNSA. The CDR3 consists of 17 residues.

This clonotype was picked up many times. The V and J genes are TRBV20-1 and TRBJ2-3; D might be TRBD2 (5 bases). V shed 0 bases and J shed 3 bases, with 10 bases lying between them. This CDR3 has 14 residues. Germline V gives CDR1 DFQATT, CDR2 SNEGSKA (reference sequence). This CDR3 is CSARDFRDTDTQYF. The CDR3 DNA is TGCAGTGCTAGAGATTTCCGGGATACAGATACGCAGTATTTT.

Within the sample, this clonotype is medium-sized (0.01 to 0.1%). The chain has TRBV7-9 and TRBJ2-5; possible D gene TRBD1, 6 bases. The CDR3 runs to 14 residues. Looked up from germline, CDR1 is SEHNR and CDR2 is FQNEAQ (reference sequence). Trimming took off 2 bases at V and 2 bases at J, with 9 bases between the two ends. The CDR3 reads CASSLFGQQETQYF. DNA for the CDR3: TGTGCCAGCAGCTTATTCGGACAGCAAGAGACCCAGTACTTC. Full variable domain (remainder filled in from reference TRBV7-9 and TRBJ2-5): DTGVSQNPRHKITKRGQNVTFRCDPISEHNRLYWYRQTLGQGPEFLTYFQNEAQLEKSRLLSDRFSAERPKGSFSTLEIQRTEQGDSAMYLCASSLFGQQETQYFGPGTRLLVL.